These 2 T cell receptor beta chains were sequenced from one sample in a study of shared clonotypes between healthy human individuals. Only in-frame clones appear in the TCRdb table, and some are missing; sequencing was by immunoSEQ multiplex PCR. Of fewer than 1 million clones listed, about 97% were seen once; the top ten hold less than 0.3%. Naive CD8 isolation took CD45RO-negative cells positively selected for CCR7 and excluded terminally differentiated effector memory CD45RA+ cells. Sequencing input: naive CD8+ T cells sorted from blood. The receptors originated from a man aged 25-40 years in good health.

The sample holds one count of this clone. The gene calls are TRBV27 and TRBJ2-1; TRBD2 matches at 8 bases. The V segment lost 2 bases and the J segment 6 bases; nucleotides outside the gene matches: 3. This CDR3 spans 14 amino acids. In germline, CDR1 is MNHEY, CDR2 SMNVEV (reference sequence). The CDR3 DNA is TGTGCCAGCAGTTTAGGACGGGGGGGCAATGAGCAGTTCTTC. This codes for CASSLGRGGNEQFF.

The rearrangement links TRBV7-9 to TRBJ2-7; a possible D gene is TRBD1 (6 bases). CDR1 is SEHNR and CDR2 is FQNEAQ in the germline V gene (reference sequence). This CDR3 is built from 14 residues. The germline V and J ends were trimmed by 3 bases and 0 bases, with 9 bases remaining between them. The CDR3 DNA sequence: TGTGCCAGCAGCTTCCAGGGGATCTCCTACGAGCAGTACTTC. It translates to CASSFQGISYEQYF.